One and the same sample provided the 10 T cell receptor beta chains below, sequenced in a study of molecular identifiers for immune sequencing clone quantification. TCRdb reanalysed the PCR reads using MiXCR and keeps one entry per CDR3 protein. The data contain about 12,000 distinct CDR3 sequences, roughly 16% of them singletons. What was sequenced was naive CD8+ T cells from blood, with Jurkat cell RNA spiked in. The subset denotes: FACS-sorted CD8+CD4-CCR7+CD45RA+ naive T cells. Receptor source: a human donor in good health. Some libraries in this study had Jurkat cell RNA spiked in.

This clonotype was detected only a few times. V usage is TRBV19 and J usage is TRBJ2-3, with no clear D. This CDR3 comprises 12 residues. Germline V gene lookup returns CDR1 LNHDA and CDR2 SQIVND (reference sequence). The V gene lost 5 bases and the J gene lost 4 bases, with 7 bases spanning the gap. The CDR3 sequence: CASSGPSDTQYF. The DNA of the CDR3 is TGTGCCAGTAGTGGGCCGTCAGATACGCAGTATTTT.

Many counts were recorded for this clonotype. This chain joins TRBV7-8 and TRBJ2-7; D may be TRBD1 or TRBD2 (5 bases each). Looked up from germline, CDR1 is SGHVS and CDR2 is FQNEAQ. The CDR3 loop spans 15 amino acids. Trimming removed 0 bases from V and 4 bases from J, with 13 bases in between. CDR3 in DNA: TGTGCCAGCAGCTTAGCGCCAGGGACCCTGTACGAGCAGTACTTC. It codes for CASSLAPGTLYEQYF.

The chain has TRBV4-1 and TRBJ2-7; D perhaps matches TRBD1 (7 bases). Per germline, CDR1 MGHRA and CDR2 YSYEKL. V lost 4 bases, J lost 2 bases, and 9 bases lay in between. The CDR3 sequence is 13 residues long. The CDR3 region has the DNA TGCGCCAGCAGCCGCGGGACAGCCTACGAGCAGTACTTC. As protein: CASSRGTAYEQYF.

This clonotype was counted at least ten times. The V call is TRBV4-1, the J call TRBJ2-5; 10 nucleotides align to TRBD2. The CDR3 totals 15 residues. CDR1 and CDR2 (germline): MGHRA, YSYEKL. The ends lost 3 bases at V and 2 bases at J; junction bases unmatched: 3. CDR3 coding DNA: TGCGCCAGCAGCCAGCAGCGGGGGGGGCAAGAGACCCAGTACTTC. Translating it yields CASSQQRGGQETQYF.

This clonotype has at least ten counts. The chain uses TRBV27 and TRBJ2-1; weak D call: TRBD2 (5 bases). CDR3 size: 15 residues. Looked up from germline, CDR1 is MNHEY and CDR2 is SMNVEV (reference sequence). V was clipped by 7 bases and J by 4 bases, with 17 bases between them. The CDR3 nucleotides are TGTGCCAGCACATCTAGCAACGGGCTTTACAATGAGCAGTTCTTC. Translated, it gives CASTSSNGLYNEQFF.

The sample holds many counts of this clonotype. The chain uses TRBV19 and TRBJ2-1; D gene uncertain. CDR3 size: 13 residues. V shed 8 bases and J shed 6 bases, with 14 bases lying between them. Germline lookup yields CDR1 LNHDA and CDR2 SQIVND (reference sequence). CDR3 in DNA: TGTGCCAGTTGTGATGTAGGTGGCAATGAGCAGTTCTTC. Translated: CASCDVGGNEQFF.

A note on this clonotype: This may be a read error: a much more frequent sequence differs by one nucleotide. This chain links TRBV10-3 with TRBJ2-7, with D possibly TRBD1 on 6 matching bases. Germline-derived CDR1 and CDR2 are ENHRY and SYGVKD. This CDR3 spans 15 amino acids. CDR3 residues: CAIGDPTGSFDEQYF. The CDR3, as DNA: TGTGCCATCGGTGACCCGACAGGATCCTTTGACGAGCAGTACTTC.

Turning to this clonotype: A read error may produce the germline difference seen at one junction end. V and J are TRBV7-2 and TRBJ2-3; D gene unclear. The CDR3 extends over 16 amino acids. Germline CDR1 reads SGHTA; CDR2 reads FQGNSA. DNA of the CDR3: TGTGCCAGCAGCTTAATCCTAGTTATGCCCCCGGATGCGCAGTGTTTT. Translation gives CASSLILVMPPDAQCF.

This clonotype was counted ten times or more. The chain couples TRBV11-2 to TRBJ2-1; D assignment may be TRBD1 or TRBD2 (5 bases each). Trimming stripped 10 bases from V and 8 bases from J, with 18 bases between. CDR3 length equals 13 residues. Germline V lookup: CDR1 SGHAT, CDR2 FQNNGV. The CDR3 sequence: CATEFWGRDEQFF. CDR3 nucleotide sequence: TGTGCCACCGAGTTCTGGGGACGTGATGAGCAGTTCTTC.

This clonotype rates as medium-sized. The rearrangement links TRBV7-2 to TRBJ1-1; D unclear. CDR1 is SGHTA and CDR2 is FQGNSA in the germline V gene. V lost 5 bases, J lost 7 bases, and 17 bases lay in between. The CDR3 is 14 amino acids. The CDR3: CASSPSLRIGEAFF. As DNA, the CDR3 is TGTGCCAGCAGCCCCTCGCTCAGGATCGGTGAAGCTTTCTTT.